The TCR beta chain under discussion was sequenced for a study of T cell repertoires in cytomegalovirus infection. Study-wide context: Both CMV infection and a matching HLA type were indicated by public TCR beta signatures.

Study conclusions and caveats: The ex vivo response was dominated by HLA-C-restricted CMV-specific TCR beta clonotypes. Pooled public TCR beta family frequency picked out CMV carriers with the relevant HLA.

TCRdb reanalysed the reads using MiXCR and keeps one entry per CDR3 protein. The sample comprises 270,000 or so distinct CDR3 sequences, about 17% of which are singletons, and about half rests with the top ten. Ten or more counts support this clonotype. Its antigen is unidentified. Trimming removed 4 bases at V and 7 bases at J, with 11 bases between. Germline assignment: CDR1 MGHDK and CDR2 SYGVNS. This CDR3 is built from 13 residues. Sequencing used CD8+ T cells from PBMCs. The chain joins TRBV25-1 to TRBJ1-5, with a possible D match to TRBD1 (5 bases). This sequence was found in a human donor in good health (CMV status not recorded). Some clones in this sample may be carry-over from other donors' samples. The CDR3 sequence is CASSGAGYQPQHF. The CDR3 DNA reads TGTGCCAGCAGTGGGGCAGGGTACCAGCCCCAGCATTTT.